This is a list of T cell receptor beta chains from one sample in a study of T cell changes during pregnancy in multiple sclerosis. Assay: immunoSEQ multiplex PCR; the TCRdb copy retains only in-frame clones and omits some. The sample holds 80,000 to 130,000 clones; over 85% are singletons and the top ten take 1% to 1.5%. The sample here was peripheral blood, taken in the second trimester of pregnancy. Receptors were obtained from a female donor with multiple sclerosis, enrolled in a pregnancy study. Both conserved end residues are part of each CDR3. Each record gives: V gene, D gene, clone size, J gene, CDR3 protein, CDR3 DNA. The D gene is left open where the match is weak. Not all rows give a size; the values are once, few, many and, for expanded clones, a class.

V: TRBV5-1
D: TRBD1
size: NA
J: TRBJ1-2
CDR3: CASSQTGTGSYGYTF
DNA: TGCGCCAGCAGCCAAACCGGGACAGGGAGCTATGGCTACACCTTC

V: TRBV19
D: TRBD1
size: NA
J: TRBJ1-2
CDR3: CASSSHRGDYGYTF
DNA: TGTGCCAGTAGTTCCCACAGGGGTGACTATGGCTACACCTTC

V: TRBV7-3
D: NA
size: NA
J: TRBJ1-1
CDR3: CASSLLGGHTEAFF
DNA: TGTGCCAGCAGCTTATTAGGAGGTCACACTGAAGCTTTCTTT

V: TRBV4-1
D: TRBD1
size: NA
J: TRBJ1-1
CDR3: CASSQDGGQGGVDTEAFF
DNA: TGCGCCAGCAGCCAAGATGGGGGACAGGGGGGGGTAGACACTGAAGCTTTCTTT

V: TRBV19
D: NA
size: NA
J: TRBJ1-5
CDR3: CASTDSSYSNQPQHF
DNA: TGTGCCAGTACGGATAGCTCGTATAGCAATCAGCCCCAGCATTTT

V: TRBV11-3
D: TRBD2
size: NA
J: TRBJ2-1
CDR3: CASSQAGGPSYEQFF
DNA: TGTGCCAGCAGCCAAGCGGGAGGGCCTTCCTATGAGCAGTTCTTC

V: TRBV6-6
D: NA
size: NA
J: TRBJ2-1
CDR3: CASSPLQGNEQFF
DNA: TGTGCCAGCAGCCCCCTACAGGGTAATGAGCAGTTCTTC

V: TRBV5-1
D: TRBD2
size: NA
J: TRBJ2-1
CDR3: CASSSWGLSGDSYNEQFF
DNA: TGCGCCAGCAGCTCTTGGGGCCTTAGCGGGGACTCCTACAATGAGCAGTTCTTC

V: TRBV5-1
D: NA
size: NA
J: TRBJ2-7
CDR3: CASSPEGGIPYEQYF
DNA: TGCGCCAGCAGCCCCGAAGGAGGGATTCCCTACGAGCAGTACTTC

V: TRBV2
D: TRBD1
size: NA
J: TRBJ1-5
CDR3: CASSGDRGGYQPQHF
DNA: TGTGCCAGCAGCGGGGACAGGGGTGGGTATCAGCCCCAGCATTTT

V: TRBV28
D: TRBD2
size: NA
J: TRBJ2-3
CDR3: CASSSSGTSGTDTQYF
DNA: TGTGCCAGCAGTTCAAGCGGGACTAGCGGGACAGATACGCAGTATTTT

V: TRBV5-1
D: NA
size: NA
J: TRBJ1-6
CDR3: CASSFGGGENNSPLHF
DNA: TGCGCCAGCAGCTTCGGAGGGGGGGAGAATAATTCACCCCTCCACTTT

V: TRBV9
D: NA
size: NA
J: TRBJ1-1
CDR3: CASSPTGSEAFF
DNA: TGTGCCAGCAGCCCCACAGGGTCTGAAGCTTTCTTT

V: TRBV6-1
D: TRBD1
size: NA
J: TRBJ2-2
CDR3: CASSERDRAAGELFF
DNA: TGTGCCAGCAGCGAACGTGACAGGGCGGCCGGGGAGCTGTTTTTT

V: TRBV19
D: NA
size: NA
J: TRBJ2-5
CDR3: CASSITGQETQYF
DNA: TGTGCCAGTAGTATTACGGGCCAAGAGACCCAGTACTTC

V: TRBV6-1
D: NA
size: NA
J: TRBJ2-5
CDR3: CASSLDPGGETQYF
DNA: TGTGCCAGCAGTTTAGATCCTGGAGGAGAGACCCAGTACTTC

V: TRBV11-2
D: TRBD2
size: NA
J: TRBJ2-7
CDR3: CASSLVSGGPREQYF
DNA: TGTGCCAGCAGCTTAGTGTCGGGAGGGCCGCGCGAGCAGTACTTC

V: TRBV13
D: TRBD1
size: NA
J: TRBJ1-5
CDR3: CASSLAGGSNQPQHF
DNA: TGTGCCAGCAGCCTTGCAGGGGGCAGCAATCAGCCCCAGCATTTT

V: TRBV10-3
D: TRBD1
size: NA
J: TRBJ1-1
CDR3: CAISPTGTGDTEAFF
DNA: TGTGCCATCAGTCCCACGGGAACAGGGGACACTGAAGCTTTCTTT

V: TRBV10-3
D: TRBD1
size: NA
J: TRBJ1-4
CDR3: CAIRAGQGLNEKLFF
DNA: TGTGCCATCAGGGCGGGACAGGGGCTTAATGAAAAACTGTTTTTT

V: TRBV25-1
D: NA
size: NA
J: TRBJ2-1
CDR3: CASSIIRNEQFF
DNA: TGTGCCAGCAGTATTATCCGCAATGAGCAGTTCTTC

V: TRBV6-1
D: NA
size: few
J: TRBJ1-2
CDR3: CASSETQGSYGYTF
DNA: TGTGCCAGCAGTGAAACGCAGGGAAGCTATGGCTACACCTTC

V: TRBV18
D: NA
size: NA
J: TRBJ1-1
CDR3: CASSPLAENTEAFF
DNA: TGTGCCAGCTCACCACTGGCAGAGAACACTGAAGCTTTCTTT

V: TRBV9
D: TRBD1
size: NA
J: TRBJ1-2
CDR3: CASSGPGTGMSYGYTF
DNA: TGTGCCAGCAGCGGACCCGGGACAGGGATGAGCTATGGCTACACCTTC

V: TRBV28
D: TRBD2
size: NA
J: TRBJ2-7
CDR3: CASSFSGGYEQYF
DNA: TGTGCCAGCAGTTTTTCCGGGGGGTACGAGCAGTACTTC

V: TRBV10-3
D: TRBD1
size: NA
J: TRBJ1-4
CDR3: CAISGTGVEKLFF
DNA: TGTGCCATCTCCGGGACAGGGGTTGAAAAACTGTTTTTT

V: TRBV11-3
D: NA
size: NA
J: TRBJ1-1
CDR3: CASSLARGTEAFF
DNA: TGTGCCAGCAGCTTAGCCAGAGGCACTGAAGCTTTCTTT

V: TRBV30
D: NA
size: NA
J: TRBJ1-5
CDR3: CAWKGSGEPQHF
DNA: TGTGCCTGGAAAGGGAGCGGAGAGCCCCAGCATTTT

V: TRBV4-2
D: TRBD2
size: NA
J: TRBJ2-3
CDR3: CASSPRTSGSPGDTQYF
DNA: TGTGCCAGCAGCCCCCGGACTAGCGGGTCCCCGGGGGATACGCAGTATTTT

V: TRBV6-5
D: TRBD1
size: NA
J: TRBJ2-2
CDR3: CASSYGQALTGELFF
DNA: TGTGCCAGCAGTTACGGACAGGCGCTCACCGGGGAGCTGTTTTTT

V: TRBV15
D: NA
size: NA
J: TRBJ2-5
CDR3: CATSTFGVGETQYF
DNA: TGTGCCACCAGCACGTTCGGAGTTGGGGAGACCCAGTACTTC